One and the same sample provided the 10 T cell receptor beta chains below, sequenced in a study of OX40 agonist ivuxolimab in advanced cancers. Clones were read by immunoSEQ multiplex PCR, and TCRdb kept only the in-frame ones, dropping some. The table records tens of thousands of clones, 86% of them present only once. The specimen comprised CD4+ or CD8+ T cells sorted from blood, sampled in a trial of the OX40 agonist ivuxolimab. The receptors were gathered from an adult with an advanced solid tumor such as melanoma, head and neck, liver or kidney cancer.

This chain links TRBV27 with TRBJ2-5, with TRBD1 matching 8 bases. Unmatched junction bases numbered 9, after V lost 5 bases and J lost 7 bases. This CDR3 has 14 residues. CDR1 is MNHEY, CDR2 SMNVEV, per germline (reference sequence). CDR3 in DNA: TGTGCCAGCAGTGCCCTGGACAGGGCTGGGACCCAGTACTTC. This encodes CASSALDRAGTQYF.

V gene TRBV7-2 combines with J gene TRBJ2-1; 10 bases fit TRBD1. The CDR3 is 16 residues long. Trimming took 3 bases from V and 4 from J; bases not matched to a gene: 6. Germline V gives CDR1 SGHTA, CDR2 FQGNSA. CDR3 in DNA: TGTGCCAGCAGCTTTCGACAGGGGGCCGGATACAATGAGCAGTTCTTC. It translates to CASSFRQGAGYNEQFF.

This CDR3 reads CASSPGAAKNIQYF. CDR3 coding DNA: TGTGCCAGCAGCCCGGGGGCAGCCAAAAACATTCAGTACTTC. The chain is built from TRBV6-5 and TRBJ2-4; D may correspond to TRBD1 or TRBD2 (6 bases each). Germline lookup yields CDR1 MNHEY and CDR2 SVGAGI. The CDR3 consists of 14 residues. Trimming cost V 6 bases and J 0 bases, with 9 bases left between them.

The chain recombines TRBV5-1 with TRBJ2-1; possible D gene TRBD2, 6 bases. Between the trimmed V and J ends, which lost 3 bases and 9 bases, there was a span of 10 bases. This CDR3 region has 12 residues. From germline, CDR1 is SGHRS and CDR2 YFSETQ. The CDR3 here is CASSSGLGEQFF. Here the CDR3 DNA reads TGCGCCAGCAGCTCGGGACTTGGTGAGCAGTTCTTC. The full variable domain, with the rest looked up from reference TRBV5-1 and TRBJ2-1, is KAGVTQTPRYLIKTRGQQVTLSCSPISGHRSVSWYQQTPGQGLQFLFEYFSETQRNKGNFPGRFSGRQFSNSRSEMNVSTLELGDSALYLCASSSGLGEQFFGPGTRLTVL.

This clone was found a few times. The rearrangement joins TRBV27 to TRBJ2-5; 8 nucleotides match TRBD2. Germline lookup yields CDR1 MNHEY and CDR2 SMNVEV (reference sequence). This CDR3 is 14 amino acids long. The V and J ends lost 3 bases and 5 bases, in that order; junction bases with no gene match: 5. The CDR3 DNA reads TGTGCCAGCAGTTTCAGCGGGAGTAGGGAGACCCAGTACTTC. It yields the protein CASSFSGSRETQYF.

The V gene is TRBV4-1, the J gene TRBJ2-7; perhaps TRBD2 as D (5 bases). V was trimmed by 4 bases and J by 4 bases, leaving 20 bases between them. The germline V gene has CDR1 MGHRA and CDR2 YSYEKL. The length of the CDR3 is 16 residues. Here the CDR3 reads CASSPGVMRRSYEQYF. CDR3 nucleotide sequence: TGCGCCAGCAGCCCCGGGGTGATGCGCCGGTCGTACGAGCAGTACTTC.

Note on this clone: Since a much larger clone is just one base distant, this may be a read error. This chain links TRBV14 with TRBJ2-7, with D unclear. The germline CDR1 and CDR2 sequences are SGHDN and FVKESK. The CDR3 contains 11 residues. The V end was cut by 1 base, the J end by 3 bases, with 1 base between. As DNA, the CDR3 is TGTGCCAGCAGCCAAGGCTACGAGCAGTACTTC. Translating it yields CASSQGYEQYF. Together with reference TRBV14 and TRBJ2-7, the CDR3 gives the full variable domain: EAGVTQFPSHSVIEKGQTVTLRCDPISGHDNLYWYRRVMGKEIKFLLHFVKESKQDESGMPNNRFLAERTGGTYSTLKVQPAELEDSGVYFCASSQGYEQYFGPGTRLTVT.

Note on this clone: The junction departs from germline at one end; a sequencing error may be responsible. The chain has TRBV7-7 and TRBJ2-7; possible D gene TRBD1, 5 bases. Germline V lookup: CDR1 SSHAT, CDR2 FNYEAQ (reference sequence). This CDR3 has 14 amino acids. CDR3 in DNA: TGTGCTAGCAGCTTAGCAGGCAGGGTCGACGAGCAGTACTTC. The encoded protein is CASSLAGRVDEQYF.

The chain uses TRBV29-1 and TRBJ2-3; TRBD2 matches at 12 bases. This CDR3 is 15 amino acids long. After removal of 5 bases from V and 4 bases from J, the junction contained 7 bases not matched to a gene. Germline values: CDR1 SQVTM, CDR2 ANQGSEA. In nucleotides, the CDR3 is TGCAGCGTTCGGACTAGCGGGATCGGCGCAGATACGCAGTATTTT. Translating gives CSVRTSGIGADTQYF.

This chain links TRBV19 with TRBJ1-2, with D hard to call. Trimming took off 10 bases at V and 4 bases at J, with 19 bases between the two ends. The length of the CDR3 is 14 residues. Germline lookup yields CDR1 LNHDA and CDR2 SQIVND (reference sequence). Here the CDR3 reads CATRTLQTRYGYTF. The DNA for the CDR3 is TGTGCCACAAGAACCCTCCAGACCCGCTATGGCTACACCTTC.